Here is one T cell receptor beta chain with its context. The ends lost 2 bases at V and 4 bases at J; junction bases unmatched: 7. The CDR3 spans 16 residues. From germline, CDR1 is SGHNT and CDR2 YENEEA. This entry belongs to a study of technical replicates of blood from four donors. Some clones are missing from TCRdb's copy, which holds only in-frame ones; the method was immunoSEQ multiplex PCR. The sample carries about 53,000 clones, about 86% recorded once. The sample consisted of PBMCs. This TCR was sampled from a human donor in good health. Some clones in this sample may be carry-over from other donors' samples. The V call is TRBV11-3, the J call TRBJ2-2, with 7 bases lining up with TRBD2. CDR3 nucleotides: TGTGCCAGCAGCTTATCGGGCGGGAGAGGCACCGGGGAGCTGTTTTTT. It codes for CASSLSGGRGTGELFF.